The TCR beta chain described here comes from a study of T-cell memory formation after mild COVID-19. In the study overall: TCR clusters were largely donor specific. Findings of the study overall: Later expanders leaned CD4+, whereas day 15 to 85 contracting clones were balanced CD4/CD8.

CDR1 is SGDLS and CDR2 is YYNGEE in the germline V gene. CDR3 length equals 14 residues. V lost 4 bases and J 3 bases, leaving 12 bases between the germline ends. This clonotype was seen more than once but under ten times. Antigen specificity is unknown. The 5'RACE method, run with constant-segment primers, produced TCR alpha and TCR beta cDNA libraries (carrying sample barcodes and UMIs). TCRdb reanalysed the 5' RACE reads using MiXCR and keeps one entry per CDR3 protein. The sample carries about 290,000 distinct CDR3 sequences, roughly 15% recorded once. The chain combines TRBV9 with TRBJ2-3, with D possibly being TRBD1 (6 bases). The TCR sequence derives from a man between 18 and 29 years old who had mild COVID-19 (a few samples of this study predate the infection). Cell type and time point are not known. Sequencing was done on a sample of PBMCs or a T cell subset sorted from them (not recorded which). This chain's CDR3 is CASSTRTVTDTQYF. As DNA, the CDR3 is TGTGCCAGCAGCACGCGGACAGTGACAGATACGCAGTATTTT. The full variable domain, its missing parts supplied by reference TRBV9 and TRBJ2-3, is DSGVTQTPKHLITATGQRVTLRCSPRSGDLSVYWYQQSLDQGLQFLIQYYNGEERAKGNILERFSAQQFPDLHSELNLSSLELGDSALYFCASSTRTVTDTQYFGPGTRLTVL.